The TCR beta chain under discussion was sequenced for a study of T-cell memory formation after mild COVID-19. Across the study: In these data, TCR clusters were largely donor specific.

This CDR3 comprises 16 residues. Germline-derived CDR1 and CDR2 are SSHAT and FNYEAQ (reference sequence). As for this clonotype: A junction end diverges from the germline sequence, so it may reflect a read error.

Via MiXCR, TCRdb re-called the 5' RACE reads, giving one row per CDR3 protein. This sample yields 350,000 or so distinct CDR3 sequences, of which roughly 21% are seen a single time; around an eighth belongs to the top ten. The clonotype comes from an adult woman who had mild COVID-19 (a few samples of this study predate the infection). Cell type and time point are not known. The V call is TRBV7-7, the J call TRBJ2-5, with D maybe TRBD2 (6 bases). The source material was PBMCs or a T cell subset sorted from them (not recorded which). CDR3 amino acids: CASSLLGGHNQETQYF. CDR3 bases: TGTGCTAGCAGCTTACTAGGAGGGCACAACCAAGAGACCCAGTACTTC.